This passage covers 7 T cell receptor beta chains from one sample sequenced in a study of T cells in Graves' hyperthyroidism and ophthalmopathy. Researchers took RNA transcripts and amplified the TCR beta CDR3 regions from them. Primed by the HTBI set, a first-round RT-PCR was run on the TCR CDR3. TCRdb called the multiplex PCR reads again in MiXCR, with one record for every CDR3 protein. Of about 640,000 distinct CDR3 sequences in the sample, about 45% were seen once. Sequenced material: peripheral blood or thyroid tissue (not recorded which). The receptors derive from an adult man with Graves' disease, either hyperthyroidism or ophthalmopathy (not recorded which).

The gene calls are TRBV2 and TRBJ1-5, with TRBD1 identical over 12 bases. The junction had 5 bases not matched to a gene; V was cut back by 8 bases and J by 6 bases. The germline CDR1 and CDR2 sequences are SNHLY and FYNNEI. The CDR3 has 14 residues. The CDR3 nucleotides are TGTGCCAGCGAGGGACAGGGGGCTGGTCAGCCCCAGCATTTT. It encodes CASEGQGAGQPQHF.

This clonotype has at least ten counts. This chain links TRBV29-1 with TRBJ1-1, with D hard to call. Germline values: CDR1 SQVTM, CDR2 ANQGSEA. V was clipped by 1 base and J by 6 bases, with 15 bases between them. This CDR3 spans 14 amino acids. The CDR3 protein is CSVEVPQQRSEAFF. Here the CDR3 DNA reads TGCAGCGTTGAAGTCCCCCAGCAGCGGTCTGAAGCTTTCTTT.

As to this clonotype: A read error may be the cause here, since a much bigger clone is one base away. The rearrangement joins TRBV25-1 to TRBJ1-5, with D unresolved. Germline V CDR1 and CDR2: MGHDK, SYGVNS. The CDR3 runs to 14 residues. CDR3 sequence: CASSLTPSNQPRHF. The CDR3 bases are TGTGCCAGCAGCCTAACACCAAGCAATCAGCCCCGGCATTTT. Full variable domain (remainder filled in from reference TRBV25-1 and TRBJ1-5): EADIYQTPRYLVIGTGKKITLECSQTMGHDKMYWYQQDPGMELHLIHYSYGVNSTEKGDLSSESTVSRIRTEHFPLTLESARPSHTSQYLCASSLTPSNQPRHFGDGTRLSIL.

The chain is built from TRBV7-6 and TRBJ1-6, with a tentative D call TRBD1 (6 bases). Germline V gives CDR1 SGHVS, CDR2 FNYEAQ. The V gene lost 2 bases and the J gene lost 10 bases, with 12 bases spanning the gap. The CDR3 runs to 14 residues. CDR3: CASSLRAGVSPLHF. The CDR3 DNA sequence: TGTGCCAGCAGCTTAAGGGCAGGGGTCTCACCCCTCCACTTT.

This clonotype appeared many times. The chain has TRBV20-1 and TRBJ2-7; 10 nucleotides agree with TRBD2. V was pared by 3 bases and J by 1 base, with 9 bases of the junction left unmatched. The length of the CDR3 is 16 residues. CDR1 DFQATT and CDR2 SNEGSKA come from the germline V gene (reference sequence). The CDR3 loop reads CSASPIAGLASYEQYF. CDR3 nucleotides: TGCAGTGCTAGTCCAATAGCGGGACTAGCGTCCTACGAGCAGTACTTC.

The chain is built from TRBV12-3 or TRBV12-4 and TRBJ2-2; possibly TRBD1 for D (6 bases). CDR3 length: 15 residues. V lost 5 bases, J lost 4 bases, and 14 bases lay in between. CDR3 in DNA: TGTGCCAGCAGTGACAAGGGACACCCCACCGGGGAGCTGTTTTTT. Translated: CASSDKGHPTGELFF.

About this clonotype: The junction and the germline gene differ at one end; a read error may be behind it. J is TRBJ1-1 and V is TRBV7-8, with D tentatively TRBD1 (5 bases). The length of the CDR3 is 15 residues. Per germline, CDR1 SGHVS and CDR2 FQNEAQ. CDR3 sequence (DNA): TGTGCCAGCAGCCTAGCCGGGACGTGGAACACTGAAGCTTTCTTT. Translated, it gives CASSLAGTWNTEAFF. The full variable domain, completed using reference TRBV7-8 and TRBJ1-1, is GAGVSQSPRYKVAKRGQDVALRCDPISGHVSLFWYQQALGQGPEFLTYFQNEAQLDKSGLPSDRFFAERPEGSVSTLKIQRTQQEDSAVYLCASSLAGTWNTEAFFGQGTRLTVV.